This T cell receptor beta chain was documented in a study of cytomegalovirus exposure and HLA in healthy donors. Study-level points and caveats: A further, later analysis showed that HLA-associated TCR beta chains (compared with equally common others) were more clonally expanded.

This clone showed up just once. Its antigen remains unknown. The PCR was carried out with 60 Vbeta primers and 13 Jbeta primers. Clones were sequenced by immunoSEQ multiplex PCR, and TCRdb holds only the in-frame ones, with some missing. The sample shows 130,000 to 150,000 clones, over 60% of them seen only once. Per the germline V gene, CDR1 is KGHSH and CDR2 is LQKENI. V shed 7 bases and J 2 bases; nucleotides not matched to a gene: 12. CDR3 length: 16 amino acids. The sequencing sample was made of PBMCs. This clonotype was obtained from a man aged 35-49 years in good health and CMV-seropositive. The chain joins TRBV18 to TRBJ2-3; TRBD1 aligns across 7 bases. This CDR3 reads CASFRGPARTTDTQYF. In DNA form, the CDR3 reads TGTGCCAGCTTTAGGGGGCCCGCCAGGACCACAGATACGCAGTATTTT. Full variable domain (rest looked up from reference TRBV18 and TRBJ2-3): NAGVMQNPRHLVRRRGQEARLRCSPMKGHSHVYWYRQLPEEGLKFMVYLQKENIIDESGMPKERFSAEFPKEGPSILRIQQVVRGDSAAYFCASFRGPARTTDTQYFGPGTRLTVL.